What follows describes a single T cell receptor beta chain. This entry belongs to a study of blood T cell repertoires in COVID-19. For the study at large: Researchers got acute and convalescent COVID-19 samples from the United States, Italy and Spain.

The CDR3 totals 12 residues. V was cut by 4 bases and J by 6 bases, with 10 bases left in between. Germline V gene sequence: CDR1 SNHLY, CDR2 FYNNEI. Methods used by the authors: Scientists estimated how many nucleated cells there were by amplifying reference gene primers. Here immunoSEQ multiplex PCR was the method, and the copy in TCRdb shows in-frame clones only, minus some. From that table come the V and J calls and clone size; the DNA was used to work out D and trimming. The data show about 270,000 clones, with approximately 80% seen just once and 7.5% to 9% held by the top ten. This sequence was found in a human donor in a cohort sampled during active COVID-19. The chain combines TRBV2 with TRBJ2-7; possibly TRBD2 for D (6 bases). The specimen was peripheral blood. The DNA for the CDR3 is TGTGCCAGCAGTGGGGGGGTTTTCGAGCAGTACTTC. It is translated as CASSGGVFEQYF.